This entry lists 18 T cell receptor beta chains sequenced from one sample in a study of T cell responses to AZD1222 COVID-19 vaccine. Method: immunoSEQ multiplex PCR; TCRdb's copy keeps in-frame clones and lacks some. This repertoire shows more than 120,000 clones, roughly 91% found once; its top ten account for 5.1%. Sequenced material: peripheral blood, taken on day 0 of AZD1222 vaccination. All receptors derive from an adult in good health.

The CDR3 loop is CASSLDTRTVNNSPLHF. Written as DNA, the CDR3 is TGTGCCAGCAGCCTGGACACCCGGACCGTTAATAATTCACCCCTCCACTTT. The chain employs TRBV6-2 or TRBV6-3 and TRBJ1-6, with D perhaps matching TRBD1 (5 bases). The germline CDR1 and CDR2 sequences are MNHEY and SVGEGT. The CDR3 runs to 17 residues. The V end was cut by 6 bases, the J end by 5 bases, with 20 bases between.

This chain uses TRBV6-5 with TRBJ2-5; D is unresolved. The CDR3 is 10 amino acids. CDR1 MNHEY and CDR2 SVGAGI come from the germline V gene. The V end lost 5 bases, the J end lost 7 bases, and 5 bases lay between the germline ends. The CDR3 protein is CASSTWTQYF. In DNA, the CDR3 is TGTGCCAGCAGTACCTGGACCCAGTACTTC.

The genes are TRBV10-1 and TRBJ1-4; TRBD1 aligns across 8 bases. CDR1 WNHNN and CDR2 SYGVQD come from the germline V gene (reference sequence). The ends lost 6 bases at V and 10 bases at J; junction bases unmatched: 4. This CDR3 spans 12 amino acids. CDR3 in DNA: TGCGCCAGCAGCCCCGGGACAGGAAAACTGTTTTTT. Translated, it gives CASSPGTGKLFF.

The J gene is TRBJ2-7, the V gene TRBV23-1; no reliable D call. TRBV23-1 is designated an ORF whose function remains uncertain. Trimming pared 8 bases from V and 4 bases from J, leaving 27 bases between. This CDR3 has 17 amino acids. The chain's CDR3 is CASSRPPDLFSVYEQYF. The CDR3 nucleotides read TGCGCCAGCTCTCGACCCCCCGACCTCTTTTCTGTTTACGAGCAGTACTTC.

This clone was seen only once. This chain joins TRBV28 and TRBJ1-5; D gene unclear. The CDR3 runs 13 residues. V was pared by 2 bases and J by 2 bases, with 4 bases between. Germline lookup yields CDR1 MDHEN and CDR2 SYDVKM. CDR3 nucleotide sequence: TGTGCCAGCAGTTTAGATGGCAATCAGCCCCAGCATTTT. The encoded protein is CASSLDGNQPQHF.

The CDR3 spells CASSYRLAGASTDTQYF. CDR3 DNA: TGTGCCAGCAGCTACCGCCTAGCGGGGGCTAGCACAGATACGCAGTATTTT. This rearrangement joins TRBV7-3 to TRBJ2-3; 10 bases match TRBD2. The junction had 7 bases not matched to a gene; V was cut back by 4 bases and J by 0 bases. This CDR3 is 17 amino acids long. Germline V CDR1 and CDR2: SGHTA, FQGTGA.

The V call is TRBV7-9, the J call TRBJ2-2; TRBD1 might be the D (6 bases). The CDR3 loop spans 13 amino acids. Trimming left V 1 base short and J 11 bases short, with 11 bases between. CDR1 is SEHNR, CDR2 FQNEAQ, per germline (reference sequence). The CDR3 nucleotides are TGTGCCAGCAGCTTAGGGACAGCGGTAGAGCTGTTTTTT. It encodes CASSLGTAVELFF.

The chain uses TRBV4-1 and TRBJ1-6, with no clear D. Trimming pared 0 bases from V and 0 bases from J, leaving 12 bases between. The CDR3 runs 18 residues. Germline lookup yields CDR1 MGHRA and CDR2 YSYEKL. CDR3 sequence: CASSQESHLSSYNSPLHF. The CDR3 bases are TGCGCCAGCAGCCAAGAGTCGCACCTGAGCTCCTATAATTCACCCCTCCACTTT.

This rearrangement joins TRBV7-8 to TRBJ1-2; tentatively, D is TRBD1 (5 bases). The CDR3 spans 17 residues. V lost 5 bases, J lost 8 bases, and 27 bases lay in between. Germline CDR1 SGHVS, CDR2 FQNEAQ. The DNA of the CDR3 is TGTGCCAGCAGCCCACGCAGACTAAGTAGCTACGGGGGGGGCTACACCTTC. As protein: CASSPRRLSSYGGGYTF.

This clone was detected once. The chain has TRBV5-4 and TRBJ2-3; TRBD2 agrees at 12 bases. The CDR3 covers 16 residues. After removal of 4 bases from V and 5 bases from J, the junction contained 8 bases not matched to a gene. Germline V CDR1 and CDR2: SGHNT, YYREEE (reference sequence). The CDR3 reads CASSLGTSGLEDTQYF. DNA of the CDR3: TGTGCCAGCAGCCTCGGGACTAGCGGGCTCGAAGATACGCAGTATTTT. Filled out from reference TRBV5-4 and TRBJ2-3, the complete variable domain reads ETGVTQSPTHLIKTRGQQVTLRCSSQSGHNTVSWYQQALGQGPQFIFQYYREEENGRGNFPPRFSGLQFPNYSSELNVNALELDDSALYLCASSLGTSGLEDTQYFGPGTRLTVL.

The V call is TRBV6-5, the J call TRBJ2-5; a weak D match, TRBD1 (7 bases). The CDR3 runs to 16 residues. Per germline, CDR1 MNHEY and CDR2 SVGAGI. With 2 bases removed from V and 5 bases from J, the gap between germline ends came to 18 bases. The CDR3 nucleotides read TGTGCCAGCAGTTACGGGGGGACAGAATATGGGGAGACCCAGTACTTC. This gives the protein CASSYGGTEYGETQYF.

The chain employs TRBV2 and TRBJ2-5, with D perhaps TRBD1 (6 bases). V was shortened by 7 bases and J by 0 bases, with 12 bases between the two germline ends. The germline CDR1 and CDR2 sequences are SNHLY and FYNNEI. The CDR3 is 14 amino acids. The DNA for the CDR3 is TGTGCCAGCAAGGCAGGGGTTTACCAAGAGACCCAGTACTTC. Protein sequence: CASKAGVYQETQYF.

V gene TRBV11-2 combines with J gene TRBJ2-2; D is unresolved. This CDR3 has 15 residues. V lost 2 bases and J 7 bases, leaving 14 bases between the germline ends. Germline CDR1 and CDR2: SGHAT and FQNNGV. The CDR3, as DNA: TGTGCCAGCAGCTTACTTTCCGGTGGGGTCGGGGAGCTGTTTTTT. It encodes CASSLLSGGVGELFF.

The chain links TRBV15 to TRBJ2-7; TRBD2 matches 11 bases. This CDR3 has 17 residues. The J segment lost 7 bases and the V segment lost 8 bases, leaving 19 bases of the junction unmatched. Per germline, CDR1 LNHNV and CDR2 YYDKDF (reference sequence). The CDR3 DNA sequence: TGTGCCACCGGAGGGACTAGCGGACCCTCTAGAGTTTTAGAGCAGTACTTC. Its protein is CATGGTSGPSRVLEQYF.

The chain combines TRBV2 with TRBJ2-7; the D gene is possibly TRBD2 (6 bases). The CDR3 runs to 14 residues. Trimming shortened V by 0 bases and J by 0 bases, and 6 bases separated the two germline ends. The V gene's germline CDR1 is SNHLY and CDR2 FYNNEI. The CDR3 region has the DNA TGTGCCAGCAGTGAAGCTAGCGGCTCCTACGAGCAGTACTTC. Translated, it gives CASSEASGSYEQYF.

The chain recombines TRBV6-5 with TRBJ2-3, with D possibly matching TRBD1 (7 bases). The CDR3 totals 14 residues. CDR1 and CDR2 from the germline V gene are MNHEY and SVGAGI. The V end was cut by 8 bases, the J end by 3 bases, with 15 bases between. CDR3 sequence: CASSVAGGTDTQYF. The CDR3 nucleotides are TGTGCCAGCTCGGTGGCAGGGGGGACAGATACGCAGTATTTT.

The chain links TRBV6-5 to TRBJ1-2; D uncertain. V lost 5 bases to trimming and J lost 4 bases, with 11 bases between them. In germline, CDR1 is MNHEY, CDR2 SVGAGI. The CDR3 extends over 13 amino acids. Here the CDR3 DNA reads TGTGCCAGCAGTCCCGCATTACGCTATGGCTACACCTTC. Protein: CASSPALRYGYTF.

The chain combines TRBV4-2 with TRBJ2-3; possible D gene TRBD2, 6 bases. Germline V CDR1 and CDR2: LGHNA, YNFKEQ. V shed 0 bases and J shed 2 bases, with 12 bases lying between them. This CDR3 contains 16 residues. CDR3 DNA: TGTGCCAGCAGCCAAGACCCCGGACTAAACACAGATACGCAGTATTTT. Translated: CASSQDPGLNTDTQYF.